Following are 9 T cell receptor beta chains from one sample sequenced in a study of shared clonotypes between healthy human individuals. The method was immunoSEQ multiplex PCR; TCRdb's version includes in-frame clones alone and lacks a portion of them. The sample consists of fewer than 550,000 clones, about 79% of them appearing once. Sequenced material: PBMCs. The source is a woman between 40 and 50 years old in good health. Some clones in this sample may be carry-over from other donors' samples.

The genes are TRBV7-2 and TRBJ2-1; 7 nucleotides agree with TRBD2. The CDR3 runs to 14 residues. J gave up 9 bases and V 5 bases, and 10 bases lay outside the gene matches. Germline V gene data show CDR1 as SGHTA and CDR2 as FQGNSA. CDR3 sequence reads: CASSTPRLASEQFF. DNA of the CDR3: TGTGCCAGCAGCACGCCTAGACTAGCTAGTGAGCAGTTCTTC.

This clone was seen once. V usage is TRBV9 and J usage is TRBJ1-5; D is unresolved. The CDR3 has 14 residues. V lost 1 base to trimming and J lost 5 bases, with 10 bases between them. Germline loops: CDR1 SGDLS, CDR2 YYNGEE. CDR3 sequence reads: CASSVRDIDQPQHF. The CDR3 nucleotides read TGTGCCAGCAGCGTAAGGGATATAGATCAGCCCCAGCATTTT.

The V and J genes are TRBV5-5 and TRBJ2-2; 9 bases are a match to TRBD2. Germline-derived CDR1 and CDR2 are SGHKS and YYEKEE (reference sequence). This CDR3 contains 16 residues. After removal of 3 bases from V and 0 bases from J, the junction contained 3 bases not matched to a gene. The CDR3 DNA reads TGTGCCAGCAGCTCCCGACTAGCGGCGAACACCGGGGAGCTGTTTTTT. Its protein is CASSSRLAANTGELFF.

The chain employs TRBV5-4 and TRBJ2-7, with TRBD2 as a possible D gene (7 bases). Trimming left V 0 bases short and J 3 bases short, with 16 bases between. The CDR3 is 16 residues long. Looked up from germline, CDR1 is SGHNT and CDR2 is YYREEE (reference sequence). The CDR3 DNA reads TGTGCCAGCAGCTTGGCTCGTTTAGGGGGGGACTACGAGCAGTACTTC. Translated: CASSLARLGGDYEQYF.

The chain joins TRBV28 to TRBJ2-7, with TRBD1 matching over 7 bases. From germline, CDR1 is MDHEN and CDR2 SYDVKM. V was clipped by 7 bases and J by 2 bases; unmatched bases: 8. The CDR3 is 14 amino acids. CDR3 sequence reads: CASNRRQGAYEQYF. CDR3 in DNA: TGTGCCAGCAATCGTAGGCAGGGGGCCTACGAGCAGTACTTC.

CDR3 in DNA: TGTGCCAGCAGCTCAGGAAGGTACCAAGAGACCCAGTACTTC. Translated: CASSSGRYQETQYF. This rearrangement joins TRBV2 to TRBJ2-5, with unresolved D. Germline V gene lookup returns CDR1 SNHLY and CDR2 FYNNEI. Trimming stripped 6 bases from V and 0 bases from J, with 11 bases between. The CDR3 has 14 residues.

This clone was counted once. CDR3 in amino acids: CASSLEEGAPQHF. The CDR3 region has the DNA TGTGCCAGCAGCTTAGAAGAAGGGGCGCCCCAGCATTTT. This chain links TRBV7-3 with TRBJ1-5; D perhaps matches TRBD1 (5 bases). V was pared by 2 bases and J by 9 bases, with 11 bases between. Germline CDR1 and CDR2: SGHTA and FQGTGA. The CDR3 loop spans 13 amino acids.

The table lists this clone with a few counts. This chain uses TRBV9 with TRBJ2-1; perhaps TRBD1 as D (5 bases). This CDR3 is built from 14 residues. Germline V gene lookup returns CDR1 SGDLS and CDR2 YYNGEE. V lost 2 bases and J lost 2, with 8 bases in between. This chain's CDR3 is CASSVLDTYNEQFF. DNA for the CDR3: TGTGCCAGCAGCGTCTTGGACACCTACAATGAGCAGTTCTTC.

The chain employs TRBV5-4 and TRBJ2-1; 10 positions agree with TRBD1. CDR3 length: 15 amino acids. After removal of 4 bases from V and 3 bases from J, the junction contained 4 bases not matched to a gene. In germline, CDR1 is SGHNT, CDR2 YYREEE (reference sequence). DNA of the CDR3: TGTGCCAGCAGCGGGGACAGGGGACTCTACAATGAGCAGTTCTTC. This sequence encodes CASSGDRGLYNEQFF. The full variable domain, its missing parts supplied by reference TRBV5-4 and TRBJ2-1, is ETGVTQSPTHLIKTRGQQVTLRCSSQSGHNTVSWYQQALGQGPQFIFQYYREEENGRGNFPPRFSGLQFPNYSSELNVNALELDDSALYLCASSGDRGLYNEQFFGPGTRLTVL.